The TCR beta chain described here comes from a study of T-cell reconstitution after alpha-beta-depleted transplantation in children. Overall study findings and caveats: There were reportedly several hundred expanded graft clones from which alpha-beta T cells came about two months after transplant. The main origin of T-cell counts and diversity one year after transplant was newly produced T cells.

This clonotype was seen ten or more times. The antigen remains undetermined. This CDR3 comprises 15 residues. Trimming removed 6 bases from V and 3 bases from J; junction bases left unmatched: 10. The authors prepared the TCRbeta library with unique molecular identifiers. TCRdb re-analysed the PCR reads in MiXCR, keeping a single row per CDR3 protein. The sample yields around 700,000 distinct CDR3 sequences, around 12% seen once. The receptor was isolated from a girl aged 2 to 9 with congenital amegakaryocytic thrombocytopenia, due to receive a stem cell transplant. The sample in question was PBMCs, obtained before TCRalphabeta/CD19-depleted stem cell transplant. The rearrangement joins TRBV12-3 or TRBV12-4 to TRBJ2-5; 7 nucleotides align to TRBD2. CDR3 DNA: TGTGCCAGCAGCCCCTCCGCTACTAGCGAAGAGACCCAGTACTTC. The encoded protein is CASSPSATSEETQYF.